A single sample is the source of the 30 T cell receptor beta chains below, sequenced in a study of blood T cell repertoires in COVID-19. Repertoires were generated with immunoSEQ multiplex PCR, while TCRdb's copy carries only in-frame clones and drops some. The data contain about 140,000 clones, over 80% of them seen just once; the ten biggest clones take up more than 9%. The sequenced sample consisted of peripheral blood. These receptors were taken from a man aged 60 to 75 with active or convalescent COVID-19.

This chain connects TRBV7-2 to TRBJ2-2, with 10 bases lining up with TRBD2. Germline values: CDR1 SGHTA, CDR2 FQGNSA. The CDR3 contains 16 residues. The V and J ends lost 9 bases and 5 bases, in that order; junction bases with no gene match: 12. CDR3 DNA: TGTGCCAGTGGAATAATAAGCGGGAGGGGGACCGGGGAGCTGTTTTTT. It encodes CASGIISGRGTGELFF.

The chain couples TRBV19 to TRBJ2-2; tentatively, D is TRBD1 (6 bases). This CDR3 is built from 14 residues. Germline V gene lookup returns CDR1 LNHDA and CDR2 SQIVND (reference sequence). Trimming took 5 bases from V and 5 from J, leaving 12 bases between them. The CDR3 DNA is TGTGCCAGTAGTTCCCAGGGGTATACCGGGGAGCTGTTTTTT. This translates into CASSSQGYTGELFF.

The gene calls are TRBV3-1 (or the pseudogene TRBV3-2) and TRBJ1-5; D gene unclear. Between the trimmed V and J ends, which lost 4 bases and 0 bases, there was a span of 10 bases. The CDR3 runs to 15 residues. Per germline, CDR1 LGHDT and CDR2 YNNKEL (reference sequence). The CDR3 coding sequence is TGTGCCAGCAGCCGGTCCGACTCTAGCAATCAGCCCCAGCATTTT. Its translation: CASSRSDSSNQPQHF.

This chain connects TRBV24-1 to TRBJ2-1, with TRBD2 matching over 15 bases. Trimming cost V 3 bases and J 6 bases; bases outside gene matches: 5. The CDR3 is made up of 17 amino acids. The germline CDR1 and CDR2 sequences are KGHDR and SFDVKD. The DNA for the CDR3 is TGTGCCACCAGTGATACTTGGACTAGCGGGAGGGCCAATGAGCAGTTCTTC. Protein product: CATSDTWTSGRANEQFF.

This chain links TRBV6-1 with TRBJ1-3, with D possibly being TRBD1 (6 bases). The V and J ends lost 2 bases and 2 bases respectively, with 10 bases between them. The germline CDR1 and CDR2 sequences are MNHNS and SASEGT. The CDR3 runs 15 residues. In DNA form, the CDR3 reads TGTGCCAGCAGTGAATATCGGACAGCTGGAAACACCATATATTTT. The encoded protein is CASSEYRTAGNTIYF.

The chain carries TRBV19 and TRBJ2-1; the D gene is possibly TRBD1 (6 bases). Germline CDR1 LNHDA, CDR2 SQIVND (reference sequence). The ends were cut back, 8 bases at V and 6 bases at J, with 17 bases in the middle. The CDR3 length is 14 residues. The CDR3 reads CASRGLQGGNEQFF. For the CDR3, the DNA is TGTGCCAGTCGTGGGCTACAGGGTGGCAATGAGCAGTTCTTC.

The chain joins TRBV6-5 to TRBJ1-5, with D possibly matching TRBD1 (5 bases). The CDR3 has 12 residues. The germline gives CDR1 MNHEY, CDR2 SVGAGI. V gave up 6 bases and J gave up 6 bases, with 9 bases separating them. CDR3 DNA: TGTGCCAGCAGCAGGGTGGGTCAGCCCCAGCATTTT. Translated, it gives CASSRVGQPQHF.

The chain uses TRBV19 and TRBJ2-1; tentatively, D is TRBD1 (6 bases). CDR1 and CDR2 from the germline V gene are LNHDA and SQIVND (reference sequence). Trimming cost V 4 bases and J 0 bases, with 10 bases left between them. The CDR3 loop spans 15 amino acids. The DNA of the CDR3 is TGTGCCAGTAGTAACGGACAGCGCTCCTACAATGAGCAGTTCTTC. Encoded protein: CASSNGQRSYNEQFF.

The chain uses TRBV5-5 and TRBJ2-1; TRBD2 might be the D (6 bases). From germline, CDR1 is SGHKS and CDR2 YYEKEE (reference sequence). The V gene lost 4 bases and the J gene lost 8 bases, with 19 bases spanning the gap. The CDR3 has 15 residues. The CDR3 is CASSTAGRLRDEQFF. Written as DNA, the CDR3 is TGTGCCAGCAGCACCGCGGGACGCCTTAGGGATGAGCAGTTCTTC.

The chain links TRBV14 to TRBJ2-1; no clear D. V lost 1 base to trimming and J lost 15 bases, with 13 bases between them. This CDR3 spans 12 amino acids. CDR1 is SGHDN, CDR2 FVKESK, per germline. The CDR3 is CASSQGTVPRFF. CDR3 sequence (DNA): TGTGCCAGCAGCCAAGGCACGGTCCCCCGGTTCTTC.

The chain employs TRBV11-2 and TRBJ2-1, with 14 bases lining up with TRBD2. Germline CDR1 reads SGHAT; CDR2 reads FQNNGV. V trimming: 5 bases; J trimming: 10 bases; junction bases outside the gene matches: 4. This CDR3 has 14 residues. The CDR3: CASSGTSGRLEQFF. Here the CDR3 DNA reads TGTGCCAGCAGCGGGACTAGCGGGAGATTGGAGCAGTTCTTC.

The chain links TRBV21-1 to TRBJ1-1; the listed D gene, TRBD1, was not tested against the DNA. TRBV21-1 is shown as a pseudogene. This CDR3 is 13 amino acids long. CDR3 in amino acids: CASSKLGTAEAFF. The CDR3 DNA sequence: TGTGCCAGCAGCAAATTAGGGACAGCTGAAGCTTTCTTT.

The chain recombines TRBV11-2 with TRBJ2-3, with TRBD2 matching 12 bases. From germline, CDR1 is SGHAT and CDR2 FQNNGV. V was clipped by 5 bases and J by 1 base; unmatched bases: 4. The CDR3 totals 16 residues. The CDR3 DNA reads TGTGCCAGCAGCAGACTAGCGGGAGTCGGCACAGATACGCAGTATTTT. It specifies CASSRLAGVGTDTQYF.

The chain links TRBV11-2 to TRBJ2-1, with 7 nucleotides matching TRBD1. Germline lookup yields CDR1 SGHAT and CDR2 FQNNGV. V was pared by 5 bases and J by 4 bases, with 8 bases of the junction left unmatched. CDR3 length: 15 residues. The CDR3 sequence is CASSPPRTGYNEQFF. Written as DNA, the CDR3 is TGTGCCAGCAGCCCCCCTCGGACAGGTTACAATGAGCAGTTCTTC.

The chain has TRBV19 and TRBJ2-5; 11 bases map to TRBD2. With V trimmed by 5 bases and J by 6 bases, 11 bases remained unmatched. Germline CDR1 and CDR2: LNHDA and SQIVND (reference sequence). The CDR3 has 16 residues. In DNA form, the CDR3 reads TGTGCCAGTAGTTATCCCCTAGCGGGAGGCGGGAAGACCCAGTACTTC. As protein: CASSYPLAGGGKTQYF.

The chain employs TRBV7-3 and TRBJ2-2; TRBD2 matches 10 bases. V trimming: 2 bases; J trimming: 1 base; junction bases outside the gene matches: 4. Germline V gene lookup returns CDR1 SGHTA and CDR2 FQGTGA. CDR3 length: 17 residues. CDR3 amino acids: CASSLGRTSGNTGELFF. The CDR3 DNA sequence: TGTGCCAGCAGCTTAGGGCGGACTAGCGGGAACACCGGGGAGCTGTTTTTT. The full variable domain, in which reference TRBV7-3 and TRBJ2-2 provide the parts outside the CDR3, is GAGVSQTPSNKVTEKGKYVELRCDPISGHTALYWYRQSLGQGPEFLIYFQGTGAADDSGLPNDRFFAVRPEGSVSTLKIQRTERGDSAVYLCASSLGRTSGNTGELFFGEGSRLTVL.

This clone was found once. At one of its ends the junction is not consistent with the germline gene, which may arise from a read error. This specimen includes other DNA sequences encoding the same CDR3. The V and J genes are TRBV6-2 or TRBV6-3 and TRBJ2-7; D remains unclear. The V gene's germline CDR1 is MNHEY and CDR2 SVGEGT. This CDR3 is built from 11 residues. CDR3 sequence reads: CASSHSYEQYF. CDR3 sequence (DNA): TGTGCCAGCAGTCACTCCTACGAGCAGTACTTC.

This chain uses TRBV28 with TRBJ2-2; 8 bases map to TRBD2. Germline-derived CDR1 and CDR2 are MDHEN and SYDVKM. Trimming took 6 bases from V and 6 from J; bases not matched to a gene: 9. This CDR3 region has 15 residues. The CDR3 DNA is TGTGCCAGCAGCCAGACTAGCGACCCAGCCGGGGAGCTGTTTTTT. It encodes CASSQTSDPAGELFF.

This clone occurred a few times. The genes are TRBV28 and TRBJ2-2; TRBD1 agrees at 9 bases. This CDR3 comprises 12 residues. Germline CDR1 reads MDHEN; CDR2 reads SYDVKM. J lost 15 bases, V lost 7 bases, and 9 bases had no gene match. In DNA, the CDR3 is TGTGCCAGCAAATTCCGGGACAGGGTGTTGTTTTTT. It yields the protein CASKFRDRVLFF.

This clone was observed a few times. CDR3 amino acids: CASSLSGVRNSPLHF. The CDR3 DNA is TGTGCCAGCAGTTTATCGGGGGTCAGAAATTCACCCCTCCACTTT. The genes are TRBV28 and TRBJ1-6, with a weak D call TRBD1 (5 bases). Per germline, CDR1 MDHEN and CDR2 SYDVKM. This CDR3 has 15 amino acids. The V gene lost 1 base and the J gene lost 7 bases, with 11 bases spanning the gap.

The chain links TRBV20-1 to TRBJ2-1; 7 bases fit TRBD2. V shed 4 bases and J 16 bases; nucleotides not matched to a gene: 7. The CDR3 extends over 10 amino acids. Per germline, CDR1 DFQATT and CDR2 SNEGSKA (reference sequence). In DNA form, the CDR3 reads TGCAGTGCTACAAGCGGGAACAATTTCTTC. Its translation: CSATSGNNFF.

CDR3 residues: CASSIGQAGREQYF. CDR3 DNA: TGTGCCAGTAGTATTGGACAGGCGGGGAGGGAGCAGTACTTC. The chain links TRBV19 to TRBJ2-7; D is perhaps TRBD1 (7 bases). This CDR3 region has 14 residues. Germline V gene data show CDR1 as LNHDA and CDR2 as SQIVND (reference sequence). Trimming cost V 3 bases and J 7 bases, with 16 bases left between them.

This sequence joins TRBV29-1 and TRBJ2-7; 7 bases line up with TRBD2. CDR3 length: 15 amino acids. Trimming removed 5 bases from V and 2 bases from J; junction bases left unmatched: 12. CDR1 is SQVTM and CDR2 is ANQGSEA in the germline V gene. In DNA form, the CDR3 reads TGCAGCGTTCCCCATAACGGACTAGGAACCTACGAGCAGTACTTC. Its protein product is CSVPHNGLGTYEQYF.

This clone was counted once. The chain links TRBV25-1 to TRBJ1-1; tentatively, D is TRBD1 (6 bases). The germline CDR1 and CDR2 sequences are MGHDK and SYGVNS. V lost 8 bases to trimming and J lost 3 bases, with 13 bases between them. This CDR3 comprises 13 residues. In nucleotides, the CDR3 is TGTGCCAGCCTCGGGACATTGGACACTGAAGCTTTCTTT. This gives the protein CASLGTLDTEAFF.

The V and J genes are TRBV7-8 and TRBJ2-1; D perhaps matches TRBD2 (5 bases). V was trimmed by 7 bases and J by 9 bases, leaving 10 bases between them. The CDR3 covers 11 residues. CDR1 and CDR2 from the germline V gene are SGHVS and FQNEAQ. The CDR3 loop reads CASIYRGEQFF. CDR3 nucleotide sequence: TGTGCCAGCATCTACCGGGGTGAGCAGTTCTTC.

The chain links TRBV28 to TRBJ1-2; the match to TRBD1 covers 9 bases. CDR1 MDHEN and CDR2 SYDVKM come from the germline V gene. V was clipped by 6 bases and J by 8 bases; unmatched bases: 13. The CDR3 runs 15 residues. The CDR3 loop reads CASSPGSTGGYGYTF. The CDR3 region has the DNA TGTGCCAGCAGCCCGGGATCGACAGGGGGATACGGCTACACCTTC.

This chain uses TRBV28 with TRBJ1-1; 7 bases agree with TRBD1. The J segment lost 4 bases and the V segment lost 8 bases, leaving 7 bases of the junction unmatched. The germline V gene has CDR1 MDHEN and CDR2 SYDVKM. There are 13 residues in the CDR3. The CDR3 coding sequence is TGTGCCAGCCGAAACAGGGGACCCACTGAAGCTTTCTTT. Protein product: CASRNRGPTEAFF.

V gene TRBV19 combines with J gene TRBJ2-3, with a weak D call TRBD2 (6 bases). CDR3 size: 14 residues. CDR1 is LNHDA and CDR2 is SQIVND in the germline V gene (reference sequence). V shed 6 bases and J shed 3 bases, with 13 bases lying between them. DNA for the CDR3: TGTGCCAGTAGGACTCGCGGAGGGACAGATACGCAGTATTTT. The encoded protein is CASRTRGGTDTQYF.

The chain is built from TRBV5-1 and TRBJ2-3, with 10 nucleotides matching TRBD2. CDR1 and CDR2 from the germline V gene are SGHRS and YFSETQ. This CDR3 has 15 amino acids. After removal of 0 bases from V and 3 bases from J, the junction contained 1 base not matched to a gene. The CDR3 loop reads CASSLASGRTDTQYF. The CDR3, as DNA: TGCGCCAGCAGCTTGGCTAGCGGGAGAACAGATACGCAGTATTTT.

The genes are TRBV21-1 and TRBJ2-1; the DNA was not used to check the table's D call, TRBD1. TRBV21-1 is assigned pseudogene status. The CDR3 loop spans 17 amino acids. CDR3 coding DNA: TGTGCCAGCAGCAAACAGGATCAGGGGCTTTTTTACAATGAGCAGTTCTTC. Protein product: CASSKQDQGLFYNEQFF.